Sequencing of this T cell receptor beta chain was carried out in a study of shared clonotypes between healthy human individuals. Sequencing was performed with immunoSEQ multiplex PCR; in TCRdb, only in-frame clones are kept and a portion is missing. Of roughly 1.5 million clones in the sample, approximately 98% were seen once. Germline V gives CDR1 LGHNA, CDR2 YSLEER. The length of the CDR3 is 15 residues. Deletions cut 1 base from V and 0 bases from J, with 7 bases between. This sequence originates from a man aged 25-40 years in good health. Sequencing was performed on naive CD4+ T cells sorted from blood. Subset specified: CD45RA+ positively selected. This chain uses TRBV4-3 with TRBJ1-3; D is unclear. In DNA, the CDR3 is TGCGCCAGCAGCCAAGTTGTCCACTCTGGAAACACCATATATTTT. Protein: CASSQVVHSGNTIYF.